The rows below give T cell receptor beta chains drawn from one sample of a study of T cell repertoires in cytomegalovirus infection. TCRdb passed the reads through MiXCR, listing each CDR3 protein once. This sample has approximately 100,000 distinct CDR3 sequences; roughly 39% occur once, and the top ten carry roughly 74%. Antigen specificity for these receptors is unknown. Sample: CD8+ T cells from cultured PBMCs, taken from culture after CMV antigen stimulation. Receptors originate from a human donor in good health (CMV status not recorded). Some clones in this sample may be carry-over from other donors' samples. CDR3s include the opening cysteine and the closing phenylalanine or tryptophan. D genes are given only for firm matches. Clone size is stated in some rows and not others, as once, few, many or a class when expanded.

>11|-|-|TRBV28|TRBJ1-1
CASSFGLEAFF
TGTGCCAGCAGTTTTGGGCTAGAAGCTTTCTTT
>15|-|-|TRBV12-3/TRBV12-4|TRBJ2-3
CASSHPGYGTDTQYF
TGTGCCAGCAGTCACCCAGGGTACGGCACAGATACGCAGTATTTT
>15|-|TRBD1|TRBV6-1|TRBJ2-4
CASSSPGQGKNIQYF
TGTGCCAGCAGTTCACCGGGACAGGGAAAAAACATTCAGTACTTC
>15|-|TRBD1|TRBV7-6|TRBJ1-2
CASSQGAGLVDGYTF
TGTGCCAGCAGTCAGGGGGCAGGGCTTGTCGATGGCTACACCTTC
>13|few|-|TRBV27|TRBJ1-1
CASSGVVNTEAFF
TGTGCCAGCAGCGGAGTCGTGAACACTGAAGCTTTCTTT
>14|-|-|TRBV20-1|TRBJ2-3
CSARNGKSTDTQYF
TGCAGTGCTAGAAACGGTAAAAGCACAGATACGCAGTATTTT
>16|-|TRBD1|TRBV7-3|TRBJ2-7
CASSLPPGQGAYEQYF
TGTGCCAGCAGCTTACCACCTGGACAGGGGGCCTACGAGCAGTACTTC
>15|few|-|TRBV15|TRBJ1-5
CATSSGGGSNQPQHF
TGTGCCACCAGCAGTGGAGGGGGAAGCAATCAGCCCCAGCATTTT
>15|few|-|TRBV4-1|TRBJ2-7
CASSQEKQRFHEQYF
TGCGCCAGCAGCCAAGAGAAACAGCGTTTCCACGAGCAGTACTTC
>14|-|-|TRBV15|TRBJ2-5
CATSRDSGGPPQYF
TGTGCCACCAGCAGAGATTCCGGGGGGCCACCGCAGTACTTC
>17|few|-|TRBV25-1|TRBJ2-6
CASGLREEKTGANVLTF
TGTGCCAGCGGACTGAGAGAGGAAAAAACTGGGGCCAACGTCCTGACTTTC
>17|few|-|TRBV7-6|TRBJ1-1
CASSLAPQGELYTEAFF
TGTGCCAGCAGCTTAGCGCCACAGGGCGAATTATACACTGAAGCTTTCTTT
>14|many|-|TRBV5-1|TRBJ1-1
CASSLVGVNTEAFF
TGTGCCAGCAGCTTAGTCGGAGTGAACACTGAAGCTTTCTTT
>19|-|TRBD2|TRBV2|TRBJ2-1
CASRTDGLAAWGRYNEQFF
TGTGCCAGCCGAACAGACGGACTAGCGGCCTGGGGCCGATACAATGAGCAGTTCTTC
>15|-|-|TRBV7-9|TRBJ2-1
CASSLTSGGGNEQFF
TGTGCCAGCAGCTTAACCTCAGGGGGGGGCAATGAGCAGTTCTTC
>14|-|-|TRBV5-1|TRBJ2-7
CASSFEDREAEQYF
TGCGCCAGCAGCTTTGAAGACAGGGAGGCCGAGCAGTACTTC
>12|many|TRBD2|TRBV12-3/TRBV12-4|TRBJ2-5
CASSRGGETQYF
TGTGCCAGCAGCCGGGGGGGGGAGACCCAGTACTTC
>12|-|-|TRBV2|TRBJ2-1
CASREVYNEQFF
TGTGCCAGCAGGGAGGTATACAATGAGCAGTTCTTC
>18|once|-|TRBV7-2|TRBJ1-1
CASSLAFVGAPGYTEAFF
TGTGCTAGCAGCTTAGCCTTTGTGGGGGCGCCAGGGTACACTGAAGCTTTCTTT
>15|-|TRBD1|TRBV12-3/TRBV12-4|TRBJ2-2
CASSRQGEYTGELFF
TGTGCCAGCAGCCGACAGGGGGAATACACCGGGGAGCTGTTTTTT
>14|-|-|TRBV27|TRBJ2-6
CASRTGSGANVLTF
TGTGCCAGCAGAACAGGGTCTGGGGCCAACGTCCTGACTTTC
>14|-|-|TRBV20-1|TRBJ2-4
CSASGSLAKNIQYF
TGCAGTGCTAGCGGGTCGTTAGCCAAAAACATTCAGTACTTC
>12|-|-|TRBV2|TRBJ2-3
CASRDTTDTQYF
TGTGCCAGCAGGGACACCACAGATACGCAGTATTTT
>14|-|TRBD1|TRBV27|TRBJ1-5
CASSRHRGREPQHF
TGTGCCAGCAGTCGCCACAGGGGCCGGGAGCCCCAGCATTTT
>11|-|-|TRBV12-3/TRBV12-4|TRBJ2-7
CASSQGAEQYF
TGTGCCAGCAGTCAGGGTGCCGAGCAGTACTTC
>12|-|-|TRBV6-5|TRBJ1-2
CASSPGPGGYTF
TGTGCCAGCAGTCCGGGGCCGGGGGGCTACACCTTC
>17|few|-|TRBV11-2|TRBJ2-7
CASSLGPGRAISYEQYF
TGTGCCAGCAGCTTAGGTCCTGGCAGGGCGATCTCCTACGAGCAGTACTTC
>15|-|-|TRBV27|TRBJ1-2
CASSLSADRAYGYTF
TGTGCCAGCAGTTTATCGGCCGATCGGGCCTATGGCTACACCTTC
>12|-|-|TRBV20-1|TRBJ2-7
CSARDSKHEQYF
TGCAGTGCTAGAGATTCAAAACACGAGCAGTACTTC
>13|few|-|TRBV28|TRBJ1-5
CASSLISNQPQHF
TGTGCCAGCAGTTTAATTAGCAATCAGCCCCAGCATTTT
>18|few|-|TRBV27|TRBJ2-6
CASSLTIPVSSGANVLTF
TGTGCCAGCAGTCTGACTATTCCGGTTAGCTCTGGGGCCAACGTCCTGACTTTC
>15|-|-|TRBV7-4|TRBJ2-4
CASSGGVPGKNIQYF
TGTGCCAGCAGCGGCGGGGTTCCGGGCAAAAACATTCAGTACTTC
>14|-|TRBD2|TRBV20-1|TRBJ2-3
CSAWTSGGTDTQYF
TGCAGTGCTTGGACTAGCGGGGGCACAGATACGCAGTATTTT
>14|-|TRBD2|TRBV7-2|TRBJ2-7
CASSQGLAGYEQYF
TGTGCCAGCAGTCAAGGACTAGCGGGTTACGAGCAGTACTTC